This T cell receptor (beta chain) was sequenced during a study of blood T cell repertoires in COVID-19. Whole-study context: Specimens from acute and convalescent COVID-19 originated in the United States, Italy and Spain. Nucleic acid was either cDNA or gDNA, and it came from T cells, B-cell-depleted T cells, or PBMCs.

CDR3 length: 15 amino acids. The V segment lost 4 bases and the J segment 8 bases; nucleotides outside the gene matches: 7. The germline gives CDR1 MRHNA, CDR2 SNTAGT. Original analysis: Cell counts per sample came from amplifying reference gene primers. The table came from immunoSEQ multiplex PCR; TCRdb's copy has only in-frame clones and leaves some out. That table supplies the V and J calls and clone size; D and trimming were determined from the DNA. Of about 160,000 clones in the sample, over 65% were seen once. This clonotype was obtained from a man in his sixties or seventies with acute or convalescent COVID-19. Sequencing was carried out using peripheral blood. This chain connects TRBV6-4 to TRBJ2-1, with 11 nucleotides matching TRBD2. The CDR3 spells CASSVLLAGVDEQFF. CDR3 DNA sequence: TGTGCCAGCAGTGTTTTACTAGCGGGAGTGGATGAGCAGTTCTTC.